The 17 T cell receptor beta chains below were found in one sample sequenced in a study of shared clonotypes between healthy human individuals. Profiled with immunoSEQ multiplex PCR; TCRdb holds only in-frame clones, not every one. The profile shows 450,000 or so clones, over 60% of them singletons. Material for sequencing was PBMCs. These receptors were obtained from a woman in her thirties or forties in good health. Some clones in this sample may be carry-over from other donors' samples.

V is TRBV18 and J is TRBJ2-3; no definite D call. Between the trimmed V and J ends, which lost 2 bases and 2 bases, there was a span of 5 bases. The CDR3 has 13 amino acids. The germline CDR1 and CDR2 sequences are KGHSH and LQKENI. In DNA form, the CDR3 reads TGTGCCAGCTCACCAGGGTTCACAGATACGCAGTATTTT. This codes for CASSPGFTDTQYF.

The rearrangement joins TRBV19 to TRBJ1-4; TRBD1 is a possible D gene (5 bases). The V gene's germline CDR1 is LNHDA and CDR2 SQIVND (reference sequence). CDR3 length: 17 amino acids. V was clipped by 3 bases and J by 0 bases, with 14 bases between them. For the CDR3, the DNA is TGTGCCAGTAGTATCGGCGGGGCGGGAGCAACTAATGAAAAACTGTTTTTT. Translating gives CASSIGGAGATNEKLFF.

This chain links TRBV4-2 with TRBJ2-5, with 14 bases that match TRBD2. This CDR3 spans 17 amino acids. CDR1 LGHNA and CDR2 YNFKEQ come from the germline V gene. V shed 0 bases, J shed 9 bases, and the junction held 9 bases outside the gene matches. CDR3 nucleotide sequence: TGTGCCAGCAGCCAAGATCGACTAGCGGGAGGGAAGGGCGCCCAGTACTTC. This translates into CASSQDRLAGGKGAQYF.

This clone was counted many times. J is TRBJ2-3 and V is TRBV7-6, with a possible D match to TRBD1 (5 bases). The germline V and J ends were trimmed by 4 bases and 4 bases, with 9 bases remaining between them. Germline CDR1 SGHVS, CDR2 FNYEAQ. The length of the CDR3 is 13 residues. The CDR3 protein is CASSSYRSDTQYF. CDR3 coding DNA: TGTGCCAGCAGCTCATACAGGTCAGATACGCAGTATTTT. Drawing the rest from reference TRBV7-6 and TRBJ2-3, the complete variable domain is GAGVSQSPRYKVTKRGQDVALRCDPISGHVSLYWYRQALGQGPEFLTYFNYEAQQDKSGLPNDRFSAERPEGSISTLTIQRTEQRDSAMYRCASSSYRSDTQYFGPGTRLTVL.

The chain combines TRBV5-1 with TRBJ1-4; D is possibly TRBD1 (6 bases). This CDR3 is built from 14 residues. Trimming cost V 3 bases and J 6 bases, with 12 bases left between them. Germline CDR1 reads SGHRS; CDR2 reads YFSETQ. Here the CDR3 DNA reads TGCGCCAGCAGCTCAGGGGCGCAGTATGAAAAACTGTTTTTT. As protein: CASSSGAQYEKLFF.

This clone was counted a single time. A junction boundary mismatches the germline segment, possibly from a read error. The chain couples TRBV7-7 to TRBJ2-1; 8 nucleotides agree with TRBD1. Germline values: CDR1 SSHAT, CDR2 FNYEAQ (reference sequence). This CDR3 spans 14 amino acids. The CDR3 here is CASSPQAGGGEQFF. The CDR3 nucleotides read TGTGCTAGCAGCCCTCAGGCAGGGGGCGGTGAGCAGTTCTTC.

The chain combines TRBV11-2 with TRBJ2-5; TRBD2 agrees at 8 bases. Losses at the gene ends were 2 bases for V and 6 bases for J; bases not matched to a gene: 5. The length of the CDR3 is 14 residues. In germline, CDR1 is SGHAT, CDR2 FQNNGV. The CDR3 DNA is TGTGCCAGCAGCTTATCTCTAGCGGGTCAGACCCAGTACTTC. This sequence encodes CASSLSLAGQTQYF.

The chain links TRBV30 to TRBJ2-7, with D perhaps being TRBD1 or TRBD2 (5 bases each). V was pared by 4 bases and J by 7 bases, with 23 bases between. Per the germline V gene, CDR1 is GTSNPN and CDR2 is SVGIG (reference sequence). The CDR3 extends over 15 amino acids. The CDR3: CAWTPLGTAREEQYF. The CDR3 DNA reads as TGTGCCTGGACCCCCCTCGGGACGGCCCGCGAGGAGCAGTACTTC.

This clone was detected ten times or more. The V and J genes are TRBV7-6 and TRBJ1-3; possible D gene TRBD1, 5 bases. V lost 6 bases to trimming and J lost 8 bases, with 17 bases between them. CDR1 and CDR2 (germline): SGHVS, FNYEAQ. The CDR3 is 14 residues long. In nucleotides, the CDR3 is TGTGCCAGCAGTTCGGCGGGGCCCGCCGACACCATATATTTT. Translating it yields CASSSAGPADTIYF.

This chain uses TRBV30 with TRBJ2-7; TRBD1 or TRBD2 may be the D gene (5 bases each). The V end lost 0 bases, the J end lost 5 bases, and 14 bases lay between the germline ends. This CDR3 has 14 amino acids. Germline V gives CDR1 GTSNPN, CDR2 SVGIG (reference sequence). CDR3 amino acids: CAWSVQPLGDEQYF. The CDR3 coding sequence is TGTGCCTGGAGTGTACAACCTCTGGGGGACGAGCAGTACTTC.

Regarding this clone: A read error is likely here: a far larger clone is one base away. The DNA for the CDR3 is TGCGCCAGCAGCTTCTCACCCAGGGCAGACACTGAAGCTCTCTTT. Its protein is CASSFSPRADTEALF. The chain recombines TRBV5-1 with TRBJ1-1; the D gene is possibly TRBD1 (5 bases). Germline V lookup: CDR1 SGHRS, CDR2 YFSETQ. The CDR3 runs to 15 residues.

This clone came up many times. The chain is built from TRBV30 and TRBJ1-2; D is uncertain. Trimming removed 5 bases at V and 0 bases at J, with 4 bases between. There are 11 residues in the CDR3. The germline V gene has CDR1 GTSNPN and CDR2 SVGIG (reference sequence). The CDR3, as DNA: TGTGCCTGGGGGACTAACTATGGCTACACCTTC. This sequence encodes CAWGTNYGYTF.

This clone came up once. Other DNA sequences from this sample encode an identical CDR3 as well. The chain joins TRBV18 to TRBJ2-7; TRBD1 aligns across 10 bases. Germline V gene lookup returns CDR1 KGHSH and CDR2 LQKENI. This CDR3 comprises 15 residues. V dropped 3 bases and J dropped 0; count of bases not matched to a gene: 2. The CDR3 bases are TGTGCCAGCTCACCTAGACAGGGGGCCTCCTACGAGCAGTACTTC. Its protein is CASSPRQGASYEQYF.

As regards this clone: This CDR3 fails to terminate in the conserved phenylalanine or tryptophan, so it likely reflects a read error. The chain carries TRBV6-1 and TRBJ1-5, with 7 nucleotides matching TRBD1. This CDR3 has 15 amino acids. CDR1 is MNHNS, CDR2 SASEGT, per germline. V lost 4 bases and J lost 6; bases outside the gene matches: 9. CDR3 DNA: TGTGCCAGCAGTGGGCAGACAGGGCGTAGTCAGCCCCAGCATCTT. It specifies CASSGQTGRSQPQHL.

This chain connects TRBV5-1 to TRBJ1-1; D perhaps matches TRBD1 (5 bases). The CDR3 is 13 residues long. The V end was cut by 5 bases, the J end by 2 bases, with 10 bases between. The germline gives CDR1 SGHRS, CDR2 YFSETQ. The CDR3 DNA reads as TGCGCCAGCAGAGACAGCGTTAACACTGAAGCTTTCTTT. It yields the protein CASRDSVNTEAFF.

The genes are TRBV29-1 and TRBJ2-1; D perhaps matches TRBD2 (6 bases). Germline V gene data show CDR1 as SQVTM and CDR2 as ANQGSEA. The CDR3 loop spans 13 amino acids. V dropped 4 bases and J dropped 6 bases, with 13 bases sitting between them. The CDR3 sequence is CSVATSSSNEQFF. The CDR3 DNA follows: TGCAGCGTTGCTACTAGCTCATCCAATGAGCAGTTCTTC.

This sequence joins TRBV28 and TRBJ2-1; TRBD2 aligns across 8 bases. The length of the CDR3 is 16 residues. CDR1 is MDHEN and CDR2 is SYDVKM in the germline V gene. V shed 6 bases, J shed 6 bases, and the junction held 13 bases outside the gene matches. CDR3 in amino acids: CASSPPFVTSVNEQFF. The CDR3 DNA reads as TGTGCCAGCAGCCCACCCTTCGTGACTAGCGTCAATGAGCAGTTCTTC.